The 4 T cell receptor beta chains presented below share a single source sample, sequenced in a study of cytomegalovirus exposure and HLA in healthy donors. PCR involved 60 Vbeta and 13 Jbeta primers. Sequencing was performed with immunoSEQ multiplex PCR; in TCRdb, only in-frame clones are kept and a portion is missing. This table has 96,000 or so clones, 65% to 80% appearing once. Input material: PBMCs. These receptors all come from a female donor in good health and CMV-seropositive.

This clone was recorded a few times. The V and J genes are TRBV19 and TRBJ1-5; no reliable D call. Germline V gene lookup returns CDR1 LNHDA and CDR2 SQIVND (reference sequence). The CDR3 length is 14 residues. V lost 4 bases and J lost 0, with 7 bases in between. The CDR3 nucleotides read TGTGCCAGTAGTAATCAGATTAGCAATCAGCCCCAGCATTTT. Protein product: CASSNQISNQPQHF. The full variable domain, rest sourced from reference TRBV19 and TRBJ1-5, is DGGITQSPKYLFRKEGQNVTLSCEQNLNHDAMYWYRQDPGQGLRLIYYSQIVNDFQKGDIAEGYSVSREKKESFPLTVTSAQKNPTAFYLCASSNQISNQPQHFGDGTRLSIL.

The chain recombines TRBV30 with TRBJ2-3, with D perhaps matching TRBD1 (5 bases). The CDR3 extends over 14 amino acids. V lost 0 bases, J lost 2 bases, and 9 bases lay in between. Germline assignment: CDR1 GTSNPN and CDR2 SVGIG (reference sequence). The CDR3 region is CAWSVWGYTDTQYF. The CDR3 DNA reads TGTGCCTGGAGTGTATGGGGCTACACAGATACGCAGTATTTT.

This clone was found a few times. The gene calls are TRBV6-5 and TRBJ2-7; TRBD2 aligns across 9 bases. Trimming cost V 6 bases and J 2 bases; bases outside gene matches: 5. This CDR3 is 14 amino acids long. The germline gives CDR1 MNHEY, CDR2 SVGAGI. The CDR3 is CASRPLAGTYEQYF. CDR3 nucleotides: TGTGCCAGCAGACCACTAGCGGGTACCTACGAGCAGTACTTC.

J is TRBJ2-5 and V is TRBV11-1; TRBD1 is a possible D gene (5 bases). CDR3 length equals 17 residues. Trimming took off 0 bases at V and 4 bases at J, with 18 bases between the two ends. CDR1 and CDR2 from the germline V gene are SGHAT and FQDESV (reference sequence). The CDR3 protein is CASSLARTARAGETQYF. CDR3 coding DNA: TGTGCCAGCAGCTTAGCGCGAACCGCCAGGGCAGGAGAGACCCAGTACTTC. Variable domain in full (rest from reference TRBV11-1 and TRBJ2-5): EAEVAQSPRYKITEKSQAVAFWCDPISGHATLYWYRQILGQGPELLVQFQDESVVDDSQLPKDRFSAERLKGVDSTLKIQPAELGDSAMYLCASSLARTARAGETQYFGPGTRLLVL.